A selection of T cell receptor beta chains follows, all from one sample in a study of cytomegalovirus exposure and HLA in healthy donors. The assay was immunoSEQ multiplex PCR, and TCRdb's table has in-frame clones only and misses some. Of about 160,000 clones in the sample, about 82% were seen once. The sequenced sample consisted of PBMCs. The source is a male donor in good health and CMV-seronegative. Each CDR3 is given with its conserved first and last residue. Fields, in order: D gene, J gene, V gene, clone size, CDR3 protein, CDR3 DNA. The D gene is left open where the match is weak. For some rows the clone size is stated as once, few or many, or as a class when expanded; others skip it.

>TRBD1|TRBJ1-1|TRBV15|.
CATSHAGTGSMNTEAFF
TGTGCCACCAGCCATGCCGGGACAGGGTCCATGAACACTGAAGCTTTCTTT
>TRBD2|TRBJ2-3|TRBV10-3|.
CAIKSPSGLAGETDTQYF
TGTGCCATCAAGTCCCCTAGCGGGCTAGCGGGTGAAACAGATACGCAGTATTTT
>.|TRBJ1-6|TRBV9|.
CASSQGNSPLHF
TGTGCCAGCTCCCAGGGTAATTCACCCCTCCACTTT
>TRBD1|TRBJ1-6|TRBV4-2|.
CASSQEGSYRGDSPLHF
TGTGCCAGCAGCCAAGAAGGCTCTTACAGGGGGGACTCACCCCTCCACTTT
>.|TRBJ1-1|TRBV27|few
CASSLSTGRNTEAFF
TGTGCCAGCAGTTTAAGTACAGGGCGAAACACTGAAGCTTTCTTT
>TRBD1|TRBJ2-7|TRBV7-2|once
CASSLQGAGGYEQYF
TGTGCCAGCAGCTTACAGGGGGCGGGCGGGTACGAGCAGTACTTC
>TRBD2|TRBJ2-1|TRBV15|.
CATSRELAGGRSYNEQFF
TGTGCCACCAGCAGAGAACTAGCGGGGGGTCGCTCCTACAATGAGCAGTTCTTC
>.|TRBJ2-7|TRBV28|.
CASSSVGGPPSYEQYF
TGTGCCAGCAGTTCAGTTGGAGGCCCCCCCTCCTACGAGCAGTACTTC
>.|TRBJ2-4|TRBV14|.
CASSQRSLAKNIQYF
TGTGCCAGCAGCCAGCGTTCCCTAGCCAAAAACATTCAGTACTTC
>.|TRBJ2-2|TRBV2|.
CASRSGGGNTGELFF
TGTGCCAGCAGGTCAGGAGGAGGGAACACCGGGGAGCTGTTTTTT
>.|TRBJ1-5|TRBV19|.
CASSIVRVEQPQHF
TGTGCCAGTAGTATAGTCAGGGTGGAGCAGCCCCAGCATTTT
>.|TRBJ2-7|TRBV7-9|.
CASSLGTRSSYEQYF
TGTGCCAGCAGCTTAGGGACAAGGAGCTCCTACGAGCAGTACTTC
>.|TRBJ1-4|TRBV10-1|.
CASLGQHNEKLFF
TGCGCCAGCTTAGGACAGCATAATGAAAAACTGTTTTTT
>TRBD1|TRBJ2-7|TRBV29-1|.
CSVAGFRTGFGYEQYF
TGCAGCGTGGCTGGCTTTCGGACAGGGTTCGGGTACGAGCAGTACTTC
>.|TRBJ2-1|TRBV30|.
CACGYRDEQFF
TGTGCCTGTGGGTACAGGGATGAGCAGTTCTTC
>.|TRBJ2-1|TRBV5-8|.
CASSFGVSNEQFF
TGTGCCAGCAGCTTCGGGGTAAGCAATGAGCAGTTCTTC
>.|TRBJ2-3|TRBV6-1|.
CASSREGGITDTQYF
TGTGCCAGCAGCAGAGAGGGGGGGATCACAGATACGCAGTATTTT
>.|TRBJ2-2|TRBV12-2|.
CASRLGTRDGGELFF
TGTGCAAGTCGCTTAGGGACTAGGGATGGCGGGGAGCTGTTTTTT
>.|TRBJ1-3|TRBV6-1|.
CASSGLTPLTGNTIYF
TGTGCCAGCAGTGGACTGACGCCTCTGACTGGAAACACCATATATTTT
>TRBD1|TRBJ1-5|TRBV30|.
CAWTPGTVEGQPQHF
TGTGCCTGGACCCCCGGGACAGTCGAAGGTCAGCCCCAGCATTTT
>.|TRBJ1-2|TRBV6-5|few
CASSSGSNYGYTF
TGTGCCAGCAGTTCGGGGTCCAACTATGGCTACACCTTC
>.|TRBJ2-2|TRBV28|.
CASSLQTSPNTGELFF
TGTGCCAGCAGTCTCCAAACAAGTCCGAACACCGGGGAGCTGTTTTTT
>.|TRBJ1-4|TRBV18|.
CASSPRTLDSTNEKLFF
TGTGCCAGCTCACCGCGTACTTTAGACAGCACCAATGAAAAACTGTTTTTT
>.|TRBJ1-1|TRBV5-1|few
CASSLSAGMNTEAFF
TGCGCCAGCAGCTTGTCGGCAGGCATGAACACTGAAGCTTTCTTT
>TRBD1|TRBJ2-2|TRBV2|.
CASSELTGSTGELFF
TGTGCCAGCAGTGAGCTGACAGGGTCCACCGGGGAGCTGTTTTTT
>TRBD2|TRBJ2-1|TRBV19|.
CASSIVELAGVNEQFF
TGTGCCAGTAGTATAGTTGAGCTAGCGGGAGTCAATGAGCAGTTCTTC
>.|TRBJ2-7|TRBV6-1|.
CASRWGDSYEQYF
TGTGCCAGCCGGTGGGGGGACTCCTACGAGCAGTACTTC
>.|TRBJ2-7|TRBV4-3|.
CASSQGGYSEQYF
TGCGCCAGCAGCCAAGGAGGCTACTCCGAGCAGTACTTC
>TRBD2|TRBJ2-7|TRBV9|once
CASSVGTSLFYEQYF
TGTGCCAGCAGCGTCGGGACTAGCCTCTTCTACGAGCAGTACTTC
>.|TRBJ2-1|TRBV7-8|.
CASSLAWREQFF
TGTGCCAGCAGCTTAGCGTGGCGGGAGCAGTTCTTC
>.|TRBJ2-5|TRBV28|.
CASSLSEGRLQETQYF
TGTGCCAGCAGTTTATCAGAAGGGAGGCTTCAAGAGACCCAGTACTTC
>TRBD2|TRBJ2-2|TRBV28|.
CASSLLSGGARTGELFF
TGTGCCAGCAGTTTACTAAGCGGGGGGGCCCGCACCGGGGAGCTGTTTTTT
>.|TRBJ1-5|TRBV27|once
CASSFSGAQPQHF
TGTGCCAGCAGTTTTTCGGGTGCTCAGCCCCAGCATTTT
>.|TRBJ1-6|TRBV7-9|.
CASSPLGGVTNSPLHF
TGTGCCAGCAGCCCCTTGGGAGGGGTGACGAATTCACCCCTCCACTTT
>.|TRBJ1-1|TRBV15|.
CATSSGGVPEAFF
TGTGCCACCAGCAGTGGCGGGGTCCCTGAAGCTTTCTTT
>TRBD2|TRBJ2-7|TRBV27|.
CASMRSGMGYEQYF
TGTGCCAGCATGAGGAGCGGGATGGGCTACGAGCAGTACTTC
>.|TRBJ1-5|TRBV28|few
CASSLWTENNQPQHF
TGTGCCAGCAGTTTATGGACAGAGAACAATCAGCCCCAGCATTTT
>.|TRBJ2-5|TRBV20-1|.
CSASGGETQYF
TGCAGTGCTAGTGGCGGGGAGACCCAGTACTTC
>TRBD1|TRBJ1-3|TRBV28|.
CASRIAGGTIYF
TGTGCCAGCAGAATCGCAGGGGGCACCATATATTTT
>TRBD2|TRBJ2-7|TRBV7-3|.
CASSPSGGSYEQYF
TGTGCCAGCAGCCCTAGCGGGGGCTCCTACGAGCAGTACTTC
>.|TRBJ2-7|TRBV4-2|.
CASSQPGTHYEQYF
TGTGCCAGCAGCCAACCTGGGACTCACTACGAGCAGTACTTC
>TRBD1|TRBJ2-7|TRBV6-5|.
CASSYPGTGRHEQYF
TGTGCCAGCAGTTACCCCGGGACAGGCCGCCACGAGCAGTACTTC
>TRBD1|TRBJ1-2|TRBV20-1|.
CSAVTGVGYPF
TGCAGTGCAGTAACAGGGGTTGGCTACCCCTTC
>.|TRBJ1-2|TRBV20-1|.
CSAQDGDGYTF
TGCAGTGCCCAAGACGGGGATGGCTACACCTTC
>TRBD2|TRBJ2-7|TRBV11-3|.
CASSLPGLAGPGTYEQYF
TGTGCCAGCAGTTTGCCGGGACTAGCGGGCCCTGGGACCTACGAGCAGTACTTC
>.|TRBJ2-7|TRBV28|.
CASSSRVHRAYEQYF
TGTGCCAGCAGTTCCAGGGTTCATCGCGCCTACGAGCAGTACTTC
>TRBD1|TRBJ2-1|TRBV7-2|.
CASHNEPGQGATEQFF
TGTGCCAGTCATAATGAACCGGGACAGGGGGCGACTGAGCAGTTCTTC
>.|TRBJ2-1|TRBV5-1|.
CASSSVGRDEQFF
TGCGCCAGCAGCTCCGTGGGGCGTGATGAGCAGTTCTTC
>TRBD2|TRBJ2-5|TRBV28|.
CASSLSRAGGPETQYF
TGTGCCAGCAGTTTGAGTCGAGCGGGGGGGCCTGAGACCCAGTACTTC
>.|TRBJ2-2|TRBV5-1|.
CASSLGLAGTGELFF
TGCGCCAGCAGCTTGGGTCTAGCTGGTACCGGGGAGCTGTTTTTT
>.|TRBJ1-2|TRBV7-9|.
CASSLRQGYYGYTF
TGTGCCAGCAGCTTACGGCAGGGGTACTATGGCTACACCTTC
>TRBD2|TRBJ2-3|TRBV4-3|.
CASSQVTSGGGTDTQYF
TGCGCCAGCAGCCAAGTAACTAGCGGGGGTGGCACAGATACGCAGTATTTT
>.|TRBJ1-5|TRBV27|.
CASSLLGDIPSHSNQPQHF
TGTGCCAGCAGTTTATTGGGGGACATCCCTTCACATAGCAATCAGCCCCAGCATTTT
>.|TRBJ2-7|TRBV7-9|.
CSSSLIQGEQYF
TGTTCCAGCAGCTTAATCCAGGGCGAGCAGTACTTC
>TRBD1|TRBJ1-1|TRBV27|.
CASSLSAGGVMNTEAFF
TGTGCCAGCAGTTTATCGGCAGGGGGCGTAATGAACACTGAAGCTTTCTTT
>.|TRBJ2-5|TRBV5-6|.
CASSLGRLAATQYF
TGTGCCAGCAGCTTAGGCAGGCTAGCCGCCACCCAGTACTTC
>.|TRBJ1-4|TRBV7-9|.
CASSYPRDEKLFF
TGTGCCAGCAGCTACCCCCGGGATGAAAAACTGTTTTTT
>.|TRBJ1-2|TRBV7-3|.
CASSLTRPGGGGYTF
TGTGCCAGCAGCTTAACGAGGCCGGGGGGGGGTGGCTACACCTTC
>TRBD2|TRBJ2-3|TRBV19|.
CASSMPRLAGGSHTQYF
TGTGCCAGTAGTATGCCCCGACTAGCGGGAGGGAGCCATACGCAGTATTTT
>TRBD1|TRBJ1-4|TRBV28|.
CASSTTGETNEKLFF
TGTGCCAGCAGTACCACAGGGGAGACTAATGAAAAACTGTTTTTT